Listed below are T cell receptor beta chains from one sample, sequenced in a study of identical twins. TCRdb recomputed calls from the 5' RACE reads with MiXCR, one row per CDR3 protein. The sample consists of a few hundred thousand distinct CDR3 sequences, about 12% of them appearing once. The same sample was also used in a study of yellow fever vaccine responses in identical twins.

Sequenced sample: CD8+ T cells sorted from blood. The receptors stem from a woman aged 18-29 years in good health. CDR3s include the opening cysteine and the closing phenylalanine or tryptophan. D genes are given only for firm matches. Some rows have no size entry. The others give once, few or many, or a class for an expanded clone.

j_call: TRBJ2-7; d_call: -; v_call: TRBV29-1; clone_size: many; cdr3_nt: TGCAGCGTTGTCCCCCCAGCTAGCGACTACGAGCAGTACTTC; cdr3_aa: CSVVPPASDYEQYF
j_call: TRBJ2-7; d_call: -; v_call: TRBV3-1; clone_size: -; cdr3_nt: TGTGCCAGCAGCCAATTGCCCAGGCAATACGAGCAGTACTTC; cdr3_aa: CASSQLPRQYEQYF
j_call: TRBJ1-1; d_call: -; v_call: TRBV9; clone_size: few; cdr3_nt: TGTGCCAGCAGCGTAGAAGGCAGGACGAACACTGAAGCTTTCTTT; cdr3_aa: CASSVEGRTNTEAFF
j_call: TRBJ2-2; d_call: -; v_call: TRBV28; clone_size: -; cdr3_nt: TGTGCCAGCAGTTTCAGAGGGCCGGACACCGGGGAGCTGTTTTTT; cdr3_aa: CASSFRGPDTGELFF
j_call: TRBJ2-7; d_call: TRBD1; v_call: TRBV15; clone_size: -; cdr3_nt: TGTGCCACCAGCTACCGGGACAGAAGCTACGAGCAGTACTTC; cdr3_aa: CATSYRDRSYEQYF
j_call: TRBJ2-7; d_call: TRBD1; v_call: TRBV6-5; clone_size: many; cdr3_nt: TGTGCCAGCAGCCAGACAGGGGACGAGCAGTACTTC; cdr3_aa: CASSQTGDEQYF
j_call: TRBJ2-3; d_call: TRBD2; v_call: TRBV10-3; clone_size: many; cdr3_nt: TGTGCCATCAGAGCGACTAGCGGGAGGACCTCGACAGATACGCAGTATTTT; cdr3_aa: CAIRATSGRTSTDTQYF
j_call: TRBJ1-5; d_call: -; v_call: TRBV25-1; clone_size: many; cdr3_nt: TGTGCCAGCAGGGAAAGAGAAAATCAGCCCCAGCATTTT; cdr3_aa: CASRERENQPQHF
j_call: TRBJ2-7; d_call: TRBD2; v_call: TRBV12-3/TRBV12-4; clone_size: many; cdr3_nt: TGTGCCAGCAGCACGGGACTAGCGCACTACGAGCAGTACTTC; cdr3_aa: CASSTGLAHYEQYF
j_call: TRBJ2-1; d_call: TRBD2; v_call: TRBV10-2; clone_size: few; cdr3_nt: TGCGCCAGCGCGGGACTAGATGGCTACAATGAGCAGTTCTTC; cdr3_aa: CASAGLDGYNEQFF
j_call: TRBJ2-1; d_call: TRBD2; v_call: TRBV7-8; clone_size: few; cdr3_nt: TGTGCCAGCAGCTTCCTCGGACTAGCGGGGACCTACAATGAGCAGTTCTTC; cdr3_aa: CASSFLGLAGTYNEQFF
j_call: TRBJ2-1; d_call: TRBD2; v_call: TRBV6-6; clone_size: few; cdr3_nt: TGTGCCAGCAGCCCAATCCCCCCTACTAGCGAGACCCCCTTGGTCCCCCTTAACAATGAGCAGTTCTTC; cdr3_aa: CASSPIPPTSETPLVPLNNEQFF
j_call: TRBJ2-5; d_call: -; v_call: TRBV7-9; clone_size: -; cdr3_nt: TGTGCCAGCAGCTTATCGGGGACCCAAGAGACCCAGTACTTC; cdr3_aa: CASSLSGTQETQYF
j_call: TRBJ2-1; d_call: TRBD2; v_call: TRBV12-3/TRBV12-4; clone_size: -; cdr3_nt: TGTGCCAGCAAGGGGTGGACTAGAAACAATGAGCAGTTCTTC; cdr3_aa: CASKGWTRNNEQFF
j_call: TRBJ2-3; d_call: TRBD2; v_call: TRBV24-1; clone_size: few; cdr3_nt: TGTGCCACCAGTGATTTTGGGACTAGCGGGTATTTATCTCCCTTCACAGATACGCAGTATTTT; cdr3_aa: CATSDFGTSGYLSPFTDTQYF
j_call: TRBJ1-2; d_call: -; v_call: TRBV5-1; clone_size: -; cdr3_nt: TGCGCCAGCAGGGGAGGGGACTACTATGGCTACACCTTC; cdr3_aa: CASRGGDYYGYTF
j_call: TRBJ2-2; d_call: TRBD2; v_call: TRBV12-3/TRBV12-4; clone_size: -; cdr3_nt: TGTGCCAGCAGCCCACCCGGACTAGCGGGGACCGGGGAGCTGTTTTTT; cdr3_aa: CASSPPGLAGTGELFF
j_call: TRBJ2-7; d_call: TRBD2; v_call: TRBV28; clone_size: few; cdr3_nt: TGTGCCAGCATTAAGGCTAGCGGGAGTCCTACCTACGAGCAGTACTTC; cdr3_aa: CASIKASGSPTYEQYF
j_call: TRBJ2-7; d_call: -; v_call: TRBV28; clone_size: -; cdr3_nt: TGTGCCAGCAGTTTCTTGCGAGAAGACGAGCAGTACTTC; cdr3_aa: CASSFLREDEQYF
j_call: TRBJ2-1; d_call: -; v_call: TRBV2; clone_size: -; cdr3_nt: TGTGCCAGCAGTGAACTTGGAAATGAGCAGTTCTTC; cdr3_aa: CASSELGNEQFF
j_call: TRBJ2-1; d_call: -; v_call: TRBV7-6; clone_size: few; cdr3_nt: TGTGCCAGCAGCTTAGAGGTCAGGGGGGGATACAATGAGCAGTTCTTC; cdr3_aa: CASSLEVRGGYNEQFF
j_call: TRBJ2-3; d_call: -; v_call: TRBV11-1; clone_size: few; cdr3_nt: TGTGCCAGCAGCTTATTAATGCGGCGCCGAGATTCCATTTACACAGATACGCAGTATTTT; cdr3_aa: CASSLLMRRRDSIYTDTQYF
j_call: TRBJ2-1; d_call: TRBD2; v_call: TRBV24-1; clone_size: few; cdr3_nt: TGTGCGACCGACGCGGGGGGGGGCTCCTACAATGAGCAGTTCTTC; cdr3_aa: CATDAGGGSYNEQFF
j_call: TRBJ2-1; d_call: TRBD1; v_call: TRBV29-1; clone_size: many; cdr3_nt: TGCAGCGTTGATACGGGACAGGATTACAATGAGCAGTTCTTC; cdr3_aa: CSVDTGQDYNEQFF
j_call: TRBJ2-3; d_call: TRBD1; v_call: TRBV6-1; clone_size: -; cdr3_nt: TGTGCCAGCAGTACAGGGCCACGGGACAGAACAGATACGCAGTATTTT; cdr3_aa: CASSTGPRDRTDTQYF
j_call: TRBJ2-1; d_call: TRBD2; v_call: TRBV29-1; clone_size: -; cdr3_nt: TGCAGCGTTGATGAGACTAGCGGGAGCCTCGGCAATGAGCAGTTCTTC; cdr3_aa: CSVDETSGSLGNEQFF
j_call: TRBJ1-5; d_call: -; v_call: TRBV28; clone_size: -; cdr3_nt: TGTGCCAGCAGTTCCCCCTCAGGGGTGTATAGCAATCAGCCCCAGCATTTT; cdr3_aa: CASSSPSGVYSNQPQHF
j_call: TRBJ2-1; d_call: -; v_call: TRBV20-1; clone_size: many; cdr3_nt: TGCAGTGCTAGAGATCTGGGGGCGATTACGGCTTACAATGAGCAGTTCTTC; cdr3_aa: CSARDLGAITAYNEQFF
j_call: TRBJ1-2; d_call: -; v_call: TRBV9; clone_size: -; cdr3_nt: TGTGCCAGCAGCGTAGGAGGGGCTGGCTATGGCTACACCTTC; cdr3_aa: CASSVGGAGYGYTF
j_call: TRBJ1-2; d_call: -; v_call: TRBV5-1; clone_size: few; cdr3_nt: TGCGCCAGCAGCTTGGATGACCCGGGGTACTATGGCTACACCTTC; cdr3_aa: CASSLDDPGYYGYTF
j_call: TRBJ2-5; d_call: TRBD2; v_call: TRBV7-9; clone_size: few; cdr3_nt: TGTGCCAGCAGCTTTACCGGGACTAGCGCACAAGAGACCCAGTACTTC; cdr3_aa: CASSFTGTSAQETQYF
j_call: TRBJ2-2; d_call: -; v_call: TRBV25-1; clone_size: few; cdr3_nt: TGTGCCAGCAGTGCTACAGGGTCAGAAACCGGGGAGCTGTTTTTT; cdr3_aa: CASSATGSETGELFF
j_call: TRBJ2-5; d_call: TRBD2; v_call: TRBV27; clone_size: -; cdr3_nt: TGTGCCAGCAGCGATACAAGCGGGGGGAATCAAGAGACCCAGTACTTC; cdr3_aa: CASSDTSGGNQETQYF
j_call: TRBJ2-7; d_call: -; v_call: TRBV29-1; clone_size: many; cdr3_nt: TGCAGCGTTGAGGGCGACGGCTACGAGCAGTACTTC; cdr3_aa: CSVEGDGYEQYF
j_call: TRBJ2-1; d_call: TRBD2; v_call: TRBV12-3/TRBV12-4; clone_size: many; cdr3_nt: TGTGCCAGTCAGGGGTTCCCGAGACGGACTAGCGGGAGGGTTAATGAGCAGTTCTTC; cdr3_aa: CASQGFPRRTSGRVNEQFF
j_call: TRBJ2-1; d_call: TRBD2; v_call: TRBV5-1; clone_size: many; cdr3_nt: TGCGCCAGCAGCTATTGGACGGGAGGATCCTACAATGAGCAGTTCTTC; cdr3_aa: CASSYWTGGSYNEQFF
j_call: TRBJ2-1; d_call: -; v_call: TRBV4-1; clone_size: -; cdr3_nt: TGCGCCAGCAGCCAAGGTGCTAGCGCGTACAATGAGCAGTTCTTC; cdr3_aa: CASSQGASAYNEQFF
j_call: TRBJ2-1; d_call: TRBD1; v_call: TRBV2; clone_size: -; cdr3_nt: TGTGCCGGGGGACAGGGGGTCCCCCTTGAGCAGTTCTTC; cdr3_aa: CAGGQGVPLEQFF
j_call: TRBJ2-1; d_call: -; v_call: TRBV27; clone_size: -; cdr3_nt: TGTGCCAGCCAGCCGGTAGGCTCCTACAATGAGCAGTTCTTC; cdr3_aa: CASQPVGSYNEQFF
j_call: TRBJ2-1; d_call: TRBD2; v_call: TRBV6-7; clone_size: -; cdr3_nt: TGTGCCTGCTGTTACCCATCAGCCACTAGCGGGAGGTTGTATGAGCAGTTCTTC; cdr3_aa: CACCYPSATSGRLYEQFF
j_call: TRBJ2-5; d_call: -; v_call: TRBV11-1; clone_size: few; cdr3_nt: TGTGCCAGCAGCTTAGTATCTTCCAGCCTGATCTATACGGAGACCCAGTACTTC; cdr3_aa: CASSLVSSSLIYTETQYF
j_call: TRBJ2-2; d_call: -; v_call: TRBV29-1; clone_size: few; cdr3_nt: TGCAGCGTTGAATTGGTGGGCGCGGGAACCGGGGAGCTGTTTTTT; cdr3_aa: CSVELVGAGTGELFF
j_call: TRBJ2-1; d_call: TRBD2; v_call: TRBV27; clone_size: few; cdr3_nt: TGTGCCAGCAGTTTATATAGACTAGCGGGGGGGCCTTACAATGAGCAGTTCTTC; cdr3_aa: CASSLYRLAGGPYNEQFF
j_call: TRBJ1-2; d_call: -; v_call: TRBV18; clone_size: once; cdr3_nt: TGTGCCAGCTCACCAAGTTGCGCGACAGTTGCGTTC; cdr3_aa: CASSPSCATVAF
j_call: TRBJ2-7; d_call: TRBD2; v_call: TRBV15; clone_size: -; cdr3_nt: TGTGCCACCAGCAGAGGGCTAGCGGACTCCTACGAGCAGTACTTC; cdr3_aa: CATSRGLADSYEQYF
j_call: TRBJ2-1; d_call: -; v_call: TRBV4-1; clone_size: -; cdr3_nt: TGCGCCAGCAGCCCAATGGGAAACAATGAGCAGTTCTTC; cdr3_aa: CASSPMGNNEQFF
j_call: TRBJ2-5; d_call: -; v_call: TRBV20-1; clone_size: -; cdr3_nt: TGCAGTGCTAGAGGGGTGGACCTACGCGCCCAGTACTTC; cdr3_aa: CSARGVDLRAQYF
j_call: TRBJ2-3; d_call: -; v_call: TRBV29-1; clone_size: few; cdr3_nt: TGCAGCGTTGAAGATTGGGGCTCAAGCGATCGAGATACGCAGTATTTT; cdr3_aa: CSVEDWGSSDRDTQYF
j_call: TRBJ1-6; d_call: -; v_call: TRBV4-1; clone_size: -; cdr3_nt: TGCGCCAGCAGCCAAGATCGGGGCAGCGATTCACCCCTCCACTTT; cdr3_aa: CASSQDRGSDSPLHF
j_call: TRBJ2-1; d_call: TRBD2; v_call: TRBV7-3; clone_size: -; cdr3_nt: TGTGCCAGCAGCTTAGTGGGAGGGCGTGATGAGCAGTTCTTC; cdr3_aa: CASSLVGGRDEQFF
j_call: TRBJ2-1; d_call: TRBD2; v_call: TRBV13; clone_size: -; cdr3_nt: TGTGCCAGCAGCTCTAGGACTAGCGGGAGCCCCTACAATGAGCAGTTCTTC; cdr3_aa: CASSSRTSGSPYNEQFF
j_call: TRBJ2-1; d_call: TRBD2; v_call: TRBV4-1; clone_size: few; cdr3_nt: TGCGCCAGCAGCCAAAAAGCTGGGACTAGCGTATACAATGAGCAGTTCTTC; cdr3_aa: CASSQKAGTSVYNEQFF
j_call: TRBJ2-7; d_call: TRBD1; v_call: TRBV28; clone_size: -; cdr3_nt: TGTGCCAGCCAACTCTCGACAGGGACCTACGAGCAGTACTTC; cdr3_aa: CASQLSTGTYEQYF
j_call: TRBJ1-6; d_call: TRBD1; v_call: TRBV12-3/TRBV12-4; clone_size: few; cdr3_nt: TGTGCCAGCAGTTTTTACTTTCCCGGGACAGGGTATAATTCACCCCTCCACTTT; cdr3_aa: CASSFYFPGTGYNSPLHF